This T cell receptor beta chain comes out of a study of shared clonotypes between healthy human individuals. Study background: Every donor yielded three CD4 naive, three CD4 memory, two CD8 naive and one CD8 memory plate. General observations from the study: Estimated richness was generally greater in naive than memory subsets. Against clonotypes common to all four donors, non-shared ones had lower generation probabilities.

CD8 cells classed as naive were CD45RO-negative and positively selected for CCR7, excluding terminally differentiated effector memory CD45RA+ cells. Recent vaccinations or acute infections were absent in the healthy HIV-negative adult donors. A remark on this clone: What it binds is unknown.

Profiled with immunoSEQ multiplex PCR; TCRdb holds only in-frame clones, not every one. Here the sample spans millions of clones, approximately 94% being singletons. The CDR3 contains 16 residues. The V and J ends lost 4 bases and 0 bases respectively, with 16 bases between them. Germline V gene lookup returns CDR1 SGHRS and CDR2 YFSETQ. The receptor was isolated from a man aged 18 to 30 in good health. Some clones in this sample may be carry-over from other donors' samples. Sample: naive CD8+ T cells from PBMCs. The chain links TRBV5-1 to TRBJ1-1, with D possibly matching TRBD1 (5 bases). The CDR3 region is CASSIGTLRMNTEAFF. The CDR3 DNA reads TGCGCCAGCAGCATCGGGACCTTACGGATGAACACTGAAGCTTTCTTT.